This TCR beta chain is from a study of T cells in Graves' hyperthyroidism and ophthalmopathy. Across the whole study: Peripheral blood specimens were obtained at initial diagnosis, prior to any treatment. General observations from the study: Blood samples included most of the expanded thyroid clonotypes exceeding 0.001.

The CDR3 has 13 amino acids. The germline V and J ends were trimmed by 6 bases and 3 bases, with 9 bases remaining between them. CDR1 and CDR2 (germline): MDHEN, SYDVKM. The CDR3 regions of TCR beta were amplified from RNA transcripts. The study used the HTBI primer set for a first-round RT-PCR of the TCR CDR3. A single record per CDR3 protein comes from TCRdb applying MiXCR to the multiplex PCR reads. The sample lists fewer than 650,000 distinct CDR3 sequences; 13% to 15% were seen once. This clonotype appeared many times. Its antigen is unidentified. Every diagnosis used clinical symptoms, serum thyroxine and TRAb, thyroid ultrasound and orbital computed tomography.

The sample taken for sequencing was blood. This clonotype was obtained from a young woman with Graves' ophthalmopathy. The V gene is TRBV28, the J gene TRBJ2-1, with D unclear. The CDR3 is CASRNGLYNEQFF. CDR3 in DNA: TGTGCCAGCAGAAACGGCCTCTACAATGAGCAGTTCTTC.